A selection of T cell receptor beta chains follows, all from one sample in a study of regulatory T cells in long-lasting Graves disease. TCRdb ran MiXCR on the multiplex PCR reads and lists one entry per CDR3 protein. The sample includes approximately 300,000 distinct CDR3 sequences, 18% of them seen just once. The source was peripheral blood mononuclear cells (PBMCs), collected at new diagnosis, from a patient treated with antithyroid drugs. These receptor sequences come from a female donor with Graves disease. The CDR3 runs from the conserved cysteine through the conserved F or W. The D gene is left open where the match is weak. Rows may omit the clone size; those that give it use once, few, many or a size class.

D: NA; V: TRBV6-1; J: TRBJ2-7; size: many; CDR3: CASRDHAAGEQYF; DNA: TGTGCCAGCAGGGACCACGCGGCTGGGGAGCAGTACTTC
D: TRBD2; V: TRBV5-1; J: TRBJ2-3; size: many; CDR3: CASSWGSGGTDTQYF; DNA: TGCGCCAGCAGCTGGGGGAGCGGGGGGACAGATACGCAGTATTTT
D: TRBD2; V: TRBV19; J: TRBJ2-4; size: many; CDR3: CASSIVGGRGNIQYF; DNA: TGTGCCAGTAGTATAGTTGGCGGGAGAGGGAACATTCAGTACTTC
D: TRBD2; V: TRBV3-1; J: TRBJ2-1; size: NA; CDR3: CASSPGTSGTNEQFF; DNA: TGTGCCAGCAGTCCTGGGACTAGCGGGACGAATGAGCAGTTCTTC
D: NA; V: TRBV12-3/TRBV12-4; J: TRBJ1-5; size: NA; CDR3: CASSHQGHSNQPQHF; DNA: TGTGCCAGCAGTCATCAGGGGCATAGCAATCAGCCCCAGCATTTT
D: NA; V: TRBV20-1; J: TRBJ2-1; size: few; CDR3: CSASGGPYNEQFF; DNA: TGCAGTGCTAGCGGTGGGCCCTACAATGAGCAGTTCTTC
D: NA; V: TRBV12-3/TRBV12-4; J: TRBJ2-1; size: many; CDR3: CASKGPRGNEQFF; DNA: TGTGCCAGCAAAGGACCGAGGGGCAATGAGCAGTTCTTC
D: TRBD2; V: TRBV5-4; J: TRBJ2-5; size: NA; CDR3: CASTLSGNGETQYF; DNA: TGTGCCAGCACCTTAAGCGGGAACGGAGAGACCCAGTACTTC
D: TRBD1; V: TRBV28; J: TRBJ2-7; size: many; CDR3: CASEGTDYAPGHEYF; DNA: TGTGCCAGCGAGGGGACAGACTATGCACCCGGGCATGAGTACTTC
D: TRBD2; V: TRBV7-3; J: TRBJ2-3; size: NA; CDR3: CASSLGLAETSTDTQYF; DNA: TGTGCCAGCAGCTTAGGACTAGCGGAGACGAGCACAGATACGCAGTATTTT
D: TRBD2; V: TRBV20-1; J: TRBJ2-1; size: NA; CDR3: CSAKFLAGDHNEQFF; DNA: TGCAGTGCAAAATTCCTAGCGGGAGACCACAATGAGCAGTTCTTC
D: NA; V: TRBV12-3/TRBV12-4; J: TRBJ2-5; size: few; CDR3: CASSKPSETQYF; DNA: TGTGCCAGCAGTAAACCGAGTGAGACCCAGTACTTC
D: TRBD1; V: TRBV28; J: TRBJ2-1; size: NA; CDR3: CASSSYQLGQDYNEQFF; DNA: TGTGCCAGCAGTTCATACCAACTGGGACAGGACTACAATGAGCAGTTCTTC
D: TRBD2; V: TRBV6-1; J: TRBJ2-2; size: many; CDR3: CASSPGLAGNTGELFF; DNA: TGTGCCAGCAGTCCAGGACTAGCGGGGAACACCGGGGAGCTGTTTTTT
D: NA; V: TRBV4-2; J: TRBJ2-1; size: few; CDR3: CASSQDQGLGNEQFF; DNA: TGTGCCAGCAGCCAAGATCAGGGGCTCGGGAATGAGCAGTTCTTC
D: NA; V: TRBV28; J: TRBJ1-2; size: many; CDR3: CASSSPGPQRDGYTF; DNA: TGTGCCAGCAGTTCCCCGGGACCCCAGAGAGATGGCTACACCTTC
D: NA; V: TRBV2; J: TRBJ2-7; size: many; CDR3: CASSEAFRGEGSYEQYF; DNA: TGTGCCAGCAGTGAAGCATTTCGGGGTGAGGGGTCCTACGAGCAGTACTTC
D: TRBD1; V: TRBV10-3; J: TRBJ1-1; size: many; CDR3: CASEPRAGQGPLEAFF; DNA: TGTGCCTCCGAACCGAGGGCGGGACAGGGGCCACTTGAAGCTTTCTTT
D: NA; V: TRBV19; J: TRBJ1-3; size: many; CDR3: CASSGPGSGNTIYF; DNA: TGTGCCAGTAGTGGCCCAGGCTCTGGAAACACCATATATTTT
D: NA; V: TRBV5-1; J: TRBJ2-2; size: many; CDR3: CASSLPGFSNAGELFF; DNA: TGCGCCAGCAGCTTACCAGGGTTCTCTAACGCCGGGGAGCTGTTTTTT
D: NA; V: TRBV12-3/TRBV12-4; J: TRBJ1-6; size: NA; CDR3: CASSEQLGNSPLHF; DNA: TGTGCCAGCAGTGAACAGCTTGGGAATTCACCCCTCCACTTT
D: TRBD1; V: TRBV15; J: TRBJ1-2; size: many; CDR3: CATSTAKPDRGFSRSYYGYTF; DNA: TGTGCCACCAGCACCGCGAAACCGGACAGGGGGTTTAGTCGTTCATATTATGGCTACACCTTC
D: NA; V: TRBV2; J: TRBJ2-1; size: many; CDR3: CASRAPLGRARNEQFF; DNA: TGTGCCAGCAGAGCCCCACTAGGACGCGCTAGGAATGAGCAGTTCTTC
D: NA; V: TRBV19; J: TRBJ1-5; size: many; CDR3: CASSIEIGNQPQHF; DNA: TGTGCCAGTAGTATAGAGATCGGAAATCAGCCCCAGCATTTT
D: TRBD1; V: TRBV5-5; J: TRBJ2-3; size: NA; CDR3: CASSLSPTGDWDTQYF; DNA: TGTGCCAGCAGCTTGTCTCCGACAGGGGATTGGGATACGCAGTATTTT
D: NA; V: TRBV29-1; J: TRBJ2-1; size: few; CDR3: CSVEPGNEQFF; DNA: TGCAGCGTTGAACCCGGCAATGAGCAGTTCTTC
D: NA; V: TRBV28; J: TRBJ1-2; size: many; CDR3: CASRHASLTGHFYGYTF; DNA: TGTGCCAGCAGGCACGCCTCCTTGACGGGACACTTCTATGGCTACACCTTC
D: NA; V: TRBV29-1; J: TRBJ2-6; size: NA; CDR3: CSVEARESGANVLTF; DNA: TGCAGCGTTGAAGCCCGGGAATCTGGGGCCAACGTCCTGACTTTC
D: NA; V: TRBV25-1; J: TRBJ1-2; size: NA; CDR3: CASSESYGYTF; DNA: TGTGCCAGCAGTGAGTCGTACGGCTACACCTTC
D: TRBD2; V: TRBV11-2; J: TRBJ2-5; size: NA; CDR3: CASSFLTSGKQETQYF; DNA: TGTGCCAGCAGCTTCCTCACTAGCGGGAAACAAGAGACCCAGTACTTC
D: NA; V: TRBV24-1; J: TRBJ2-2; size: many; CDR3: CATSFTASTGELFF; DNA: TGTGCCACCAGTTTTACGGCGTCAACCGGGGAGCTGTTTTTT
D: NA; V: TRBV29-1; J: TRBJ2-7; size: many; CDR3: CSVATGSSYEQYF; DNA: TGCAGCGTTGCCACGGGGAGCTCCTACGAGCAGTACTTC
D: NA; V: TRBV6-1; J: TRBJ1-5; size: many; CDR3: CASMAGTNQPQHF; DNA: TGTGCCAGCATGGCTGGAACCAATCAGCCCCAGCATTTT
D: NA; V: TRBV9; J: TRBJ1-6; size: NA; CDR3: CASSVEGGATASPLHF; DNA: TGTGCCAGCAGCGTAGAGGGGGGGGCAACGGCCTCACCCCTCCACTTT
D: NA; V: TRBV7-9; J: TRBJ2-2; size: NA; CDR3: CASSPGTIRRGGELFF; DNA: TGTGCCAGCAGCCCAGGGACCATCAGACGGGGCGGGGAGCTGTTTTTT
D: NA; V: TRBV6-5; J: TRBJ2-6; size: NA; CDR3: CASSYSDASSGANVLTF; DNA: TGTGCCAGCAGTTACTCGGACGCGTCTTCCGGGGCCAACGTCCTGACTTTC
D: NA; V: TRBV11-3; J: TRBJ1-2; size: NA; CDR3: CASSLSGGQGNYGYTF; DNA: TGTGCCAGCAGCTTATCCGGGGGGCAGGGAAACTATGGCTACACCTTC
D: NA; V: TRBV20-1; J: TRBJ2-6; size: few; CDR3: CSAKSLSGANVLTF; DNA: TGCAGTGCTAAGTCGTTGTCTGGGGCCAACGTCCTGACTTTC
D: TRBD2; V: TRBV13; J: TRBJ2-7; size: many; CDR3: CASSLSLRFGLAGDYEQYF; DNA: TGTGCCAGCAGCTTATCTTTACGATTTGGGCTAGCGGGAGATTACGAGCAGTACTTC
D: NA; V: TRBV11-3; J: TRBJ2-3; size: many; CDR3: CASSFGEDTQYF; DNA: TGTGCCAGCAGCTTTGGGGAGGATACGCAGTATTTT
D: NA; V: TRBV3-1; J: TRBJ1-1; size: many; CDR3: CASSPQQGNTEAFF; DNA: TGTGCCAGCAGCCCCCAACAGGGAAACACTGAAGCTTTCTTT
D: TRBD2; V: TRBV18; J: TRBJ2-3; size: many; CDR3: CASSPPTSGDTDTQYF; DNA: TGTGCCAGCTCACCTCCGACTAGCGGGGACACAGATACGCAGTATTTT
D: TRBD1; V: TRBV19; J: TRBJ1-1; size: many; CDR3: CASSIVHRGLTEAFF; DNA: TGTGCCAGTAGTATCGTCCACAGGGGTCTCACTGAAGCTTTCTTT
D: NA; V: TRBV3-1; J: TRBJ2-1; size: NA; CDR3: CASSQVETSPNEQFF; DNA: TGTGCCAGCAGCCAAGTGGAGACAAGTCCCAATGAGCAGTTCTTC
D: NA; V: TRBV6-2/TRBV6-3; J: TRBJ2-2; size: NA; CDR3: CASSTSLTGLSTGELFF; DNA: TGTGCCAGCAGTACGTCACTAACAGGGCTAAGCACCGGGGAGCTGTTTTTT
D: TRBD1; V: TRBV2; J: TRBJ1-5; size: many; CDR3: CASSEGWIQGINQPQHF; DNA: TGTGCCAGCAGTGAAGGTTGGATACAGGGGATCAATCAGCCCCAGCATTTT
D: NA; V: TRBV13; J: TRBJ2-5; size: few; CDR3: CASSFGETQHF; DNA: TGTGCCAGCAGCTTCGGTGAGACCCAGCACTTC
D: NA; V: TRBV15; J: TRBJ1-1; size: many; CDR3: CATSRDLNTEAFF; DNA: TGTGCCACCAGCAGAGATTTGAACACTGAAGCTTTCTTT
D: NA; V: TRBV5-1; J: TRBJ2-2; size: NA; CDR3: CASSRGGETGELFF; DNA: TGCGCCAGCAGCCGGGGCGGCGAGACCGGGGAGCTGTTTTTT
D: TRBD2; V: TRBV5-1; J: TRBJ2-5; size: many; CDR3: CASRSWTSGQETQYF; DNA: TGCGCCAGCCGTTCCTGGACTAGCGGTCAAGAGACCCAGTACTTC
D: NA; V: TRBV6-1; J: TRBJ1-2; size: many; CDR3: CASSQAAGDNYGYTF; DNA: TGTGCCAGCAGTCAGGCGGCAGGAGATAACTATGGCTACACCTTC
D: TRBD1; V: TRBV7-9; J: TRBJ2-3; size: many; CDR3: CASSHSVGQGATTDTQYF; DNA: TGTGCCAGCAGCCATTCCGTAGGCCAGGGGGCAACAACAGATACGCAGTATTTT
D: NA; V: TRBV19; J: TRBJ1-5; size: many; CDR3: CASSIGLIVQPQHF; DNA: TGTGCCAGTAGTATAGGCCTTATAGTTCAGCCCCAGCATTTT
D: NA; V: TRBV7-9; J: TRBJ2-1; size: many; CDR3: CASSLNQNRYNEQFF; DNA: TGTGCCAGCAGCTTAAATCAGAACCGCTACAATGAGCAGTTCTTC
D: NA; V: TRBV9; J: TRBJ2-5; size: NA; CDR3: CASSPGPALGARETQYF; DNA: TGTGCCAGCAGCCCCGGTCCCGCACTCGGGGCCAGAGAGACCCAGTACTTC
D: NA; V: TRBV28; J: TRBJ1-3; size: many; CDR3: CASSFVRAGTIYF; DNA: TGTGCCAGCAGTTTTGTAAGGGCGGGCACCATATATTTT
D: NA; V: TRBV6-2/TRBV6-3; J: TRBJ2-1; size: few; CDR3: CAGSFVRSGTQSYNEQFF; DNA: TGTGCCGGCAGTTTCGTGAGATCCGGGACCCAATCCTACAATGAGCAGTTCTTC
D: TRBD1; V: TRBV28; J: TRBJ1-1; size: NA; CDR3: CASIEGALNTEAFF; DNA: TGTGCCAGCATTGAGGGGGCCTTAAACACTGAAGCTTTCTTT
D: NA; V: TRBV2; J: TRBJ2-5; size: many; CDR3: CASTREQETQYF; DNA: TGTGCCAGCACAAGGGAACAAGAGACCCAGTACTTC
D: TRBD2; V: TRBV6-1; J: TRBJ2-3; size: many; CDR3: CASRTAGVGLTDTQYF; DNA: TGTGCCAGCAGGACGGCGGGGGTGGGCCTCACAGATACGCAGTATTTT